These T cell receptor beta chains were read from a single sample in a study of blood T cell repertoires in COVID-19. Libraries were prepared by immunoSEQ multiplex PCR; TCRdb keeps only in-frame clonotypes and omits some of them. This sample has around 500,000 clones, with more than 75% found just once. The sample comprised PBMCs or T cells enriched from blood (not recorded which). The receptors were gathered from a woman aged 35 to 49 who had recovered from COVID-19. CDR3s include the opening cysteine and the closing phenylalanine or tryptophan. A D gene is named only where the DNA matches it firmly. Size is omitted from some rows. Given values are once, few, many or a class for expanded clones.

clone size: few; D gene: TRBD1; CDR3 length: 14; V gene: TRBV5-4; J gene: TRBJ2-7; CDR3 DNA: TGTGCCAGCAGCCCCTCCGGGACAGCGTACGAGCAGTACTTC; CDR3 protein: CASSPSGTAYEQYF
clone size: .; D gene: .; CDR3 length: 13; V gene: TRBV14; J gene: TRBJ2-5; CDR3 DNA: TGTGCCAGCAGCCAGGGCGAAGGAGAGACCCAGTACTTC; CDR3 protein: CASSQGEGETQYF
clone size: .; D gene: .; CDR3 length: 16; V gene: TRBV7-2; J gene: TRBJ2-1; CDR3 DNA: TGTGCCAGCAGCCCCGGGCGGGCTAACTTTTACAATGAGCAGTTCTTC; CDR3 protein: CASSPGRANFYNEQFF
clone size: .; D gene: .; CDR3 length: 16; V gene: TRBV4-2; J gene: TRBJ2-5; CDR3 DNA: TGTGCCAGCAGCCTCGATCGGACAGCGGGGAGGGAGACCCAGTACTTC; CDR3 protein: CASSLDRTAGRETQYF
clone size: .; D gene: TRBD1; CDR3 length: 16; V gene: TRBV4-3; J gene: TRBJ2-5; CDR3 DNA: TGCGCCAGCAGCCAAAGGGGGCAGGCCTCGGGAGAGACCCAGTACTTC; CDR3 protein: CASSQRGQASGETQYF
clone size: .; D gene: TRBD1; CDR3 length: 15; V gene: TRBV4-3; J gene: TRBJ2-5; CDR3 DNA: TGCGCCAGCAGCCAAGATTTCACAGGGGTCGAGACCCAGTACTTC; CDR3 protein: CASSQDFTGVETQYF
clone size: .; D gene: .; CDR3 length: 13; V gene: TRBV10-3; J gene: TRBJ2-7; CDR3 DNA: TGTGCCATCAGTGAATGGACATCTTACGAGCAGTACTTC; CDR3 protein: CAISEWTSYEQYF
clone size: .; D gene: TRBD1; CDR3 length: 15; V gene: TRBV11-3; J gene: TRBJ1-1; CDR3 DNA: TGTGCCAGCAGCCGAGGACAGGGGGCGCTCACTGAAGCTTTCTTT; CDR3 protein: CASSRGQGALTEAFF
clone size: .; D gene: TRBD1; CDR3 length: 16; V gene: TRBV10-3; J gene: TRBJ1-2; CDR3 DNA: TGTGCCATCACCTTAACCGGACAGGTTTTTAGCTATGGCTACACCTTC; CDR3 protein: CAITLTGQVFSYGYTF
clone size: .; D gene: .; CDR3 length: 16; V gene: TRBV19; J gene: TRBJ2-5; CDR3 DNA: TGTGCCAGTAGTATAGTGTCCGGACAGTCGCAAGAGACCCAGTACTTC; CDR3 protein: CASSIVSGQSQETQYF
clone size: .; D gene: .; CDR3 length: 15; V gene: TRBV19; J gene: TRBJ1-1; CDR3 DNA: TGTGCCAGTAGTATAGATCCCGCCGGGTCCGGAGAAGCTTTCTTT; CDR3 protein: CASSIDPAGSGEAFF
clone size: .; D gene: TRBD1; CDR3 length: 16; V gene: TRBV30; J gene: TRBJ1-3; CDR3 DNA: TGTGCCTGGAGTGTACGATGGGACAGGGGGCCGAACACCATATATTTT; CDR3 protein: CAWSVRWDRGPNTIYF
clone size: .; D gene: TRBD2; CDR3 length: 16; V gene: TRBV6-2/TRBV6-3; J gene: TRBJ2-3; CDR3 DNA: TGTGCCAGCAGTTACCCGGACGGGGGGGGCCCAGATACGCAGTATTTT; CDR3 protein: CASSYPDGGGPDTQYF
clone size: once; D gene: .; CDR3 length: 15; V gene: TRBV18; J gene: TRBJ2-7; CDR3 DNA: TGTGCCAGCTCACCTGGAGGCCCGGGATTCTACGAGCAGTACTTC; CDR3 protein: CASSPGGPGFYEQYF
clone size: .; D gene: TRBD1; CDR3 length: 15; V gene: TRBV6-5; J gene: TRBJ1-6; CDR3 DNA: TGTGCCAGCACGGGACAGGGGGCGAATAATTCACCCCTCCACTTT; CDR3 protein: CASTGQGANNSPLHF
clone size: .; D gene: .; CDR3 length: 13; V gene: TRBV6-5; J gene: TRBJ2-7; CDR3 DNA: TGTGCCACAAACCGAGGGTCGACCTACGAGCAGTACTTC; CDR3 protein: CATNRGSTYEQYF
clone size: .; D gene: .; CDR3 length: 14; V gene: TRBV2; J gene: TRBJ1-2; CDR3 DNA: TGTGCCAGCAGTGAACTTACCGGGGTCGATGGCTACACCTTC; CDR3 protein: CASSELTGVDGYTF
clone size: few; D gene: .; CDR3 length: 14; V gene: TRBV3-1/TRBV3-2; J gene: TRBJ1-1; CDR3 DNA: TGTGCCAGCAGCCAAGGTTATGCGGGCACTGAAGCTTTCTTT; CDR3 protein: CASSQGYAGTEAFF
clone size: few; D gene: .; CDR3 length: 12; V gene: TRBV6-2/TRBV6-3; J gene: TRBJ1-6; CDR3 DNA: TGTGCCAGCAGTGACAGAAATTCACCCCTCCACTTT; CDR3 protein: CASSDRNSPLHF
clone size: .; D gene: TRBD1; CDR3 length: 12; V gene: TRBV20-1; J gene: TRBJ1-1; CDR3 DNA: TGCAGTGCTAGTGACCGGGACAGCGAAGCTTTCTTT; CDR3 protein: CSASDRDSEAFF
clone size: .; D gene: TRBD1; CDR3 length: 14; V gene: TRBV7-2; J gene: TRBJ1-6; CDR3 DNA: TGTGCCAGCAGAAGTGACAGGGTACATTCACCCCTCCACTTT; CDR3 protein: CASRSDRVHSPLHF
clone size: .; D gene: .; CDR3 length: 13; V gene: TRBV24-1; J gene: TRBJ1-2; CDR3 DNA: TGTGCCACCAGTGATTTGCGCGGATATGGCTACACCTTC; CDR3 protein: CATSDLRGYGYTF